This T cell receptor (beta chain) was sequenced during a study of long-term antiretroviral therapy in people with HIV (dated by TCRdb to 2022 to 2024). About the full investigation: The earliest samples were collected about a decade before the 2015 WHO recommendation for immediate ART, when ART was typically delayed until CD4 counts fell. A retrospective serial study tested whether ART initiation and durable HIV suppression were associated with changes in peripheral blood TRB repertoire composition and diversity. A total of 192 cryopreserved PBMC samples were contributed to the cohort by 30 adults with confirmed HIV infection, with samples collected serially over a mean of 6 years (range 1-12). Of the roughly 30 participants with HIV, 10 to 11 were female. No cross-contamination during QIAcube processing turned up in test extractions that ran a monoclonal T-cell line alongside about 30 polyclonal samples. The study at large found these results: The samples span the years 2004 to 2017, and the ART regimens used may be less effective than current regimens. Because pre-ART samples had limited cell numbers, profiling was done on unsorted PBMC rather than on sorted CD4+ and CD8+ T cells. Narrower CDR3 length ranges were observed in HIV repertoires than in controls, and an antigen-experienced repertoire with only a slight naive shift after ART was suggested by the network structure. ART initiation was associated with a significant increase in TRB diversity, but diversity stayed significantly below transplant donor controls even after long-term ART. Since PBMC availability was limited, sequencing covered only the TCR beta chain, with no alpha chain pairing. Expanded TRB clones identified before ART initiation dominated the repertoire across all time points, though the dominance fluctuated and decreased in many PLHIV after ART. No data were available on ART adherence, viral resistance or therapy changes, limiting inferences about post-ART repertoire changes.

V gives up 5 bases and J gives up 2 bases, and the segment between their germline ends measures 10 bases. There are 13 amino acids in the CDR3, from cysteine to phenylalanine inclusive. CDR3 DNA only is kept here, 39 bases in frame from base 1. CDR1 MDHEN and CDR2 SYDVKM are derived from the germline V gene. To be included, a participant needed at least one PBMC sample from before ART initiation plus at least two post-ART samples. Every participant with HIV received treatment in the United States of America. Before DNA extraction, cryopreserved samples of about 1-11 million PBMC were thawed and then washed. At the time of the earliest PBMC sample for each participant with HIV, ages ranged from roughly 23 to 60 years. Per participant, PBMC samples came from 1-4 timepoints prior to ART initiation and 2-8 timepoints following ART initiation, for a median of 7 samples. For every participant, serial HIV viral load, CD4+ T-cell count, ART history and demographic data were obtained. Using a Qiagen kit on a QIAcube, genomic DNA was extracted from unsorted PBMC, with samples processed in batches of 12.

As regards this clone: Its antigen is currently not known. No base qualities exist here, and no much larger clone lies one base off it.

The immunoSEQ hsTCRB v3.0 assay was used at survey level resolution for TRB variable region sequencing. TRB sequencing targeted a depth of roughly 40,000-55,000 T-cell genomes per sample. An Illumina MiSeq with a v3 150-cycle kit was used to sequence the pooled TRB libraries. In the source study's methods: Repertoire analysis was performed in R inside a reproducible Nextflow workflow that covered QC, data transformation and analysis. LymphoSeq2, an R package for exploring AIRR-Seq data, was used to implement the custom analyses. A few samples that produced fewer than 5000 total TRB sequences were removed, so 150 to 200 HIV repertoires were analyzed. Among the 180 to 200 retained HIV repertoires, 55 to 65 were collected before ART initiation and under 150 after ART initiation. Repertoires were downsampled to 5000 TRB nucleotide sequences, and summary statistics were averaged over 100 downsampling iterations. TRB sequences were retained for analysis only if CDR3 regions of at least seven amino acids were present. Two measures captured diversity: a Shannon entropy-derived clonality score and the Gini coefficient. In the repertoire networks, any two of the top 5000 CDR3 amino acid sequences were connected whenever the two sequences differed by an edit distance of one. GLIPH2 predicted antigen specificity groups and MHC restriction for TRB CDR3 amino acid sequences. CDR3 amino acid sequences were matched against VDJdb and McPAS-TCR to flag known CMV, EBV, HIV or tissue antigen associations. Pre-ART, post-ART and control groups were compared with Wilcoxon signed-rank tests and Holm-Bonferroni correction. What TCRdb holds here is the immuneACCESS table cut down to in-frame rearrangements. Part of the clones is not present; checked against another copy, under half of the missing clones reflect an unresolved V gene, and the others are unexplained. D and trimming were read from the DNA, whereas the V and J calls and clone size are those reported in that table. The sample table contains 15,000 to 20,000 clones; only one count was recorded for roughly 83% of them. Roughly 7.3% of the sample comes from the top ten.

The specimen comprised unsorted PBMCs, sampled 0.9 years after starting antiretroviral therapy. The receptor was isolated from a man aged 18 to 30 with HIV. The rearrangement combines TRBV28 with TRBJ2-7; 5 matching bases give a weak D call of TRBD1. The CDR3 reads CASSGAGAYEQYF. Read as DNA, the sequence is TGTGCCAGCAGTGGGGCCGGTGCCTACGAGCAGTACTTC.